Listed here are 21 T cell receptor beta chains from one sample, sequenced in a study of blood T cell repertoires in COVID-19. The data were produced by immunoSEQ multiplex PCR, yet TCRdb's version contains in-frame clones alone and is incomplete. Found here are 200,000 to 300,000 clones, around 83% of them singletons; the top ten hold around 2.4%. The material sequenced was peripheral blood. The receptors were sampled from a man between 35 and 55 years old who had recovered from COVID-19.

The CDR3 nucleotides read TGCGCCAGCAGCCAAGCTGGGCAGGGGATGCCTGGCTACACCTTC. Translated: CASSQAGQGMPGYTF. The chain has TRBV4-1 and TRBJ1-2; tentatively, D is TRBD1 (6 bases). The CDR3 loop spans 15 amino acids. Germline-derived CDR1 and CDR2 are MGHRA and YSYEKL. V shed 1 base and J shed 7 bases, with 16 bases lying between them.

This chain connects TRBV7-8 to TRBJ2-7, with unresolved D. The V and J ends lost 2 bases and 4 bases respectively, with 18 bases between them. CDR3 size: 16 residues. Germline loops: CDR1 SGHVS, CDR2 FQNEAQ. DNA for the CDR3: TGTGCCAGCAGCTTACGCTCAATGTCCAGTCCTTACGAGCAGTACTTC. This encodes CASSLRSMSSPYEQYF.

The V gene is TRBV18, the J gene TRBJ2-7, with D possibly being TRBD1 (5 bases). Germline CDR1 KGHSH, CDR2 LQKENI. V shed 0 bases and J shed 2 bases, with 8 bases lying between them. This CDR3 region has 14 residues. The DNA of the CDR3 is TGTGCCAGCTCACCACCAGGGGAACCCTACGAGCAGTACTTC. Protein product: CASSPPGEPYEQYF. Combining the CDR3 with reference TRBV18 and TRBJ2-7 gives the whole variable domain NAGVMQNPRHLVRRRGQEARLRCSPMKGHSHVYWYRQLPEEGLKFMVYLQKENIIDESGMPKERFSAEFPKEGPSILRIQQVVRGDSAAYFCASSPPGEPYEQYFGPGTRLTVT.

This chain uses TRBV19 with TRBJ1-3; TRBD1 matches at 11 bases. Per the germline V gene, CDR1 is LNHDA and CDR2 is SQIVND (reference sequence). The CDR3 runs 14 residues. V shed 8 bases, J shed 7 bases, and the junction held 7 bases outside the gene matches. In DNA, the CDR3 is TGTGCCAGTGGGACAGGGGGTTCAATTAACACCATATATTTT. It encodes CASGTGGSINTIYF.

The rearrangement links TRBV9 to TRBJ1-6; D might be TRBD1 (6 bases). CDR1 and CDR2 from the germline V gene are SGDLS and YYNGEE. Trimming took off 7 bases at V and 6 bases at J, with 11 bases between the two ends. There are 13 residues in the CDR3. The CDR3 spells CASSDRANSPLHF. As DNA, the CDR3 is TGTGCCAGCTCGGACAGAGCTAATTCACCCCTCCACTTT.

The chain recombines TRBV19 with TRBJ2-6; 7 bases are a match to TRBD2. Trimming removed 4 bases from V and 0 bases from J; junction bases left unmatched: 18. This CDR3 spans 21 amino acids. Germline CDR1 is LNHDA and CDR2 is SQIVND (reference sequence). The CDR3 is CASSRGKFWEGDASGANVLTF. Here the CDR3 DNA reads TGTGCCAGTAGTAGAGGAAAATTTTGGGAGGGCGACGCCTCTGGGGCCAACGTCCTGACTTTC.

The chain couples TRBV29-1 to TRBJ1-2; 8 bases are a match to TRBD1. Per germline, CDR1 SQVTM and CDR2 ANQGSEA. J lost 2 bases, V lost 5 bases, and 7 bases had no gene match. The CDR3 extends over 14 amino acids. CDR3: CSVTPGTGNYGYTF. The DNA of the CDR3 is TGCAGCGTTACCCCCGGGACAGGAAACTATGGCTACACCTTC. Filled out from reference TRBV29-1 and TRBJ1-2, the complete variable domain reads SAVISQKPSRDICQRGTSLTIQCQVDSQVTMMFWYRQQPGQSLTLIATANQGSEATYESGFVIDKFPISRPNLTFSTLTVSNMSPEDSSIYLCSVTPGTGNYGYTFGSGTRLTVV.

The rearrangement links TRBV7-9 to TRBJ1-1; 7 bases agree with TRBD1. The CDR3 consists of 14 residues. CDR1 and CDR2 (germline): SEHNR, FQNEAQ (reference sequence). Unmatched junction bases numbered 6, after V lost 4 bases and J lost 4 bases. The DNA of the CDR3 is TGTGCCAGCAGCTCCTGGGACAGCCTCACTGAAGCTTTCTTT. This translates into CASSSWDSLTEAFF. Variable domain in full (rest from reference TRBV7-9 and TRBJ1-1): DTGVSQNPRHKITKRGQNVTFRCDPISEHNRLYWYRQTLGQGPEFLTYFQNEAQLEKSRLLSDRFSAERPKGSFSTLEIQRTEQGDSAMYLCASSSWDSLTEAFFGQGTRLTVV.

The V gene is TRBV7-9, the J gene TRBJ2-2, with D perhaps TRBD2 (6 bases). The CDR3 is made up of 16 amino acids. Trimming cost V 4 bases and J 3 bases, with 15 bases left between them. Germline loops: CDR1 SEHNR, CDR2 FQNEAQ (reference sequence). This chain's CDR3 is CASSSDYLGDTGELFF. The CDR3 bases are TGTGCCAGCAGCTCGGACTACCTGGGCGACACCGGGGAGCTGTTTTTT.

This chain connects TRBV18 to TRBJ1-1; 9 nucleotides line up with TRBD1. This CDR3 has 16 amino acids. With V trimmed by 2 bases and J by 4 bases, 8 bases remained unmatched. CDR1 and CDR2 (germline): KGHSH, LQKENI. The CDR3 loop reads CASSPGTGSTLTEAFF. The CDR3, as DNA: TGTGCCAGCTCACCAGGGACAGGGTCCACCCTCACTGAAGCTTTCTTT.

This chain connects TRBV2 to TRBJ2-3; 7 bases are shared with TRBD2. Losses at the gene ends were 6 bases for V and 5 bases for J; bases not matched to a gene: 5. The CDR3 totals 13 residues. CDR1 SNHLY and CDR2 FYNNEI come from the germline V gene. This CDR3 is CASRPPGGDTQYF. CDR3 in DNA: TGTGCCAGCAGACCCCCGGGGGGAGATACGCAGTATTTT.

This chain uses TRBV19 with TRBJ2-3; no firm D call. Trimming took 6 bases from V and 0 from J, leaving 7 bases between them. Germline V lookup: CDR1 LNHDA, CDR2 SQIVND (reference sequence). The CDR3 contains 13 residues. The CDR3 DNA follows: TGTGCCAGTAGGACTGTGAGCACAGATACGCAGTATTTT. Its translation: CASRTVSTDTQYF.

The chain couples TRBV6-5 to TRBJ2-2, with D maybe TRBD2 (5 bases). V lost 4 bases and J lost 10, with 13 bases in between. The germline V gene has CDR1 MNHEY and CDR2 SVGAGI. There are 13 residues in the CDR3. CDR3 DNA sequence: TGTGCCAGCAGTTCCCATGGACTTAAGGAGCTGTTTTTT. Its protein is CASSSHGLKELFF.

The rearrangement uses TRBV5-6 and TRBJ2-3, with D tentatively TRBD2 (5 bases). Germline CDR1 is SGHDT and CDR2 is YYEEEE. This CDR3 region has 16 residues. The V end was cut by 1 base, the J end by 6 bases, with 18 bases between. The CDR3 reads CASSLRRTGSSDTQYF. DNA for the CDR3: TGTGCCAGCAGCTTGCGGAGGACGGGTAGCTCTGATACGCAGTATTTT.

V usage is TRBV11-2 and J usage is TRBJ2-7, with D maybe TRBD1 (5 bases). CDR1 and CDR2 (germline): SGHAT, FQNNGV. Trimming cost V 3 bases and J 3 bases, with 6 bases left between them. The CDR3 contains 12 residues. The CDR3 spells CASSFDSYEQYF. For the CDR3, the DNA is TGTGCCAGCAGCTTCGACAGCTACGAGCAGTACTTC.

The V and J genes are TRBV28 and TRBJ2-7; TRBD1 might be the D (6 bases). This CDR3 contains 13 residues. The V end lost 3 bases, the J end lost 3 bases, and 9 bases lay between the germline ends. Germline V gives CDR1 MDHEN, CDR2 SYDVKM. The CDR3 loop is CASSLDSYYEQYF. In DNA, the CDR3 is TGTGCCAGCAGTTTGGACAGTTACTACGAGCAGTACTTC.

The gene calls are TRBV5-1 and TRBJ2-2, with D perhaps TRBD2 (5 bases). The CDR3 runs to 14 residues. The germline gives CDR1 SGHRS, CDR2 YFSETQ. Trimming stripped 4 bases from V and 6 bases from J, with 13 bases between. The CDR3 bases are TGCGCCAGCAGCATGGGGTACGGGGCCGGGGAGCTGTTTTTT. Translating gives CASSMGYGAGELFF. The full variable domain, completed using reference TRBV5-1 and TRBJ2-2, is KAGVTQTPRYLIKTRGQQVTLSCSPISGHRSVSWYQQTPGQGLQFLFEYFSETQRNKGNFPGRFSGRQFSNSRSEMNVSTLELGDSALYLCASSMGYGAGELFFGEGSRLTVL.

The genes are TRBV24-1 and TRBJ2-2; no definite D call. Germline-derived CDR1 and CDR2 are KGHDR and SFDVKD. The CDR3 is made up of 12 amino acids. The V gene lost 6 bases and the J gene lost 2 bases, with 3 bases spanning the gap. CDR3 in DNA: TGTGCCACCAGTACTAACACCGGGGAGCTGTTTTTT. Translation: CATSTNTGELFF.

V and J are TRBV19 and TRBJ2-3, with D tentatively TRBD1 (5 bases). V was shortened by 4 bases and J by 3 bases, with 8 bases between the two germline ends. Germline V gene sequence: CDR1 LNHDA, CDR2 SQIVND (reference sequence). This CDR3 spans 13 amino acids. CDR3 sequence reads: CASSTPGTDTQYF. The CDR3 DNA is TGTGCCAGTAGTACGCCAGGGACAGATACGCAGTATTTT.

The CDR3 DNA is TGTGCCAGCAGAGGACGGGAGAACACTGAAGCTTTCTTT. Translated, it gives CASRGRENTEAFF. The chain uses TRBV12-3 or TRBV12-4 and TRBJ1-1; unclear D gene. The V gene lost 6 bases and the J gene lost 1 base, with 9 bases spanning the gap. The CDR3 sequence is 13 residues long.

This clone was counted a few times. The gene calls are TRBV7-9 and TRBJ2-2; D remains unclear. There are 13 residues in the CDR3. V lost 4 bases and J lost 3, with 6 bases in between. The germline CDR1 and CDR2 sequences are SEHNR and FQNEAQ (reference sequence). The CDR3 coding sequence is TGTGCCAGCAGCTCCCTAGACACCGGGGAGCTGTTTTTT. Protein product: CASSSLDTGELFF.